The 10 T cell receptor beta chains in this list originate from one sample, sequenced in a study of blood T cell repertoires in COVID-19. Sequenced by immunoSEQ multiplex PCR; TCRdb stores in-frame clones only, minus some. The table includes 50,000 or so clones, more than 85% detected once. The material sequenced was peripheral blood. These receptors were obtained from a woman of 80 years or more with acute or convalescent COVID-19.

This chain joins TRBV27 and TRBJ1-2, with D perhaps TRBD1 (6 bases). The CDR3 consists of 13 residues. CDR1 and CDR2 from the germline V gene are MNHEY and SMNVEV (reference sequence). The ends were cut back, 5 bases at V and 8 bases at J, with 15 bases in the middle. The DNA of the CDR3 is TGTGCCAGCAGTCCCCTCCAGGGGTTCGGCTACACCTTC. This translates into CASSPLQGFGYTF.

The chain uses TRBV6-5 and TRBJ2-5; 7 bases line up with TRBD2. This CDR3 has 14 residues. The junction had 0 bases not matched to a gene; V was cut back by 0 bases and J by 2 bases. Germline V gene lookup returns CDR1 MNHEY and CDR2 SVGAGI. The CDR3 here is CASSYSSGQETQYF. CDR3 nucleotides: TGTGCCAGCAGTTACTCTAGCGGGCAAGAGACCCAGTACTTC.

The chain combines TRBV6-5 with TRBJ1-1, with D uncertain. V dropped 0 bases and J dropped 4 bases, with 12 bases sitting between them. The CDR3 contains 15 residues. The germline V gene encodes CDR1 MNHEY and CDR2 SVGAGI. The CDR3 spells CASSYSGRLSTEAFF. CDR3 nucleotides: TGTGCCAGCAGTTACTCGGGCAGGTTGAGCACTGAAGCTTTCTTT.

The chain carries TRBV2 and TRBJ2-5; 11 bases are a match to TRBD2. Germline V gene data show CDR1 as SNHLY and CDR2 as FYNNEI. This CDR3 region has 16 residues. Germline trimming cut 4 bases from V and 5 bases from J; bases unmatched to any gene: 9. In DNA, the CDR3 is TGTGCCAGCAGTGTTGGTACTAGCGGGAGTGGTGAGACCCAGTACTTC. Amino acid sequence: CASSVGTSGSGETQYF.

This clone was observed a single time. CDR3 sequence reads: CASSHASGTEAFF. Written as DNA, the CDR3 is TGTGCCAGCAGCCACGCCTCGGGGACTGAAGCTTTCTTT. The V call is TRBV14, the J call TRBJ1-1, with D uncertain. Germline V CDR1 and CDR2: SGHDN, FVKESK. Trimming stripped 3 bases from V and 5 bases from J, with 10 bases between. This CDR3 contains 13 residues.

The rearrangement uses TRBV5-1 and TRBJ2-3, with TRBD2 matching 7 bases. This CDR3 spans 18 amino acids. Losses at the gene ends were 2 bases for V and 2 bases for J; bases not matched to a gene: 14. CDR1 and CDR2 from the germline V gene are SGHRS and YFSETQ. In nucleotides, the CDR3 is TGCGCCAGCAGCTTATCCGGGACTATATCGCCCAACACAGATACGCAGTATTTT. It codes for CASSLSGTISPNTDTQYF.

The V gene is TRBV10-3, the J gene TRBJ1-4; D is unresolved. Trimming shortened V by 0 bases and J by 7 bases, and 12 bases separated the two germline ends. Germline CDR1 ENHRY, CDR2 SYGVKD. This CDR3 spans 15 amino acids. CDR3 protein: CAISESRSGGEKLFF. The CDR3 DNA follows: TGTGCCATCAGTGAGTCGAGGTCCGGAGGTGAAAAACTGTTTTTT.

V usage is TRBV4-3 and J usage is TRBJ2-7; D may be TRBD2 (5 bases). Per germline, CDR1 LGHNA and CDR2 YSLEER. The CDR3 consists of 14 residues. Deletions cut 1 base from V and 6 bases from J, with 13 bases between. The CDR3 loop is CASSQGLAGAEQYF. The CDR3 DNA reads as TGCGCCAGCAGCCAAGGTCTAGCCGGAGCCGAGCAGTACTTC.

The chain combines TRBV4-1 with TRBJ1-2; perhaps TRBD1 as D (5 bases). The CDR3 totals 16 residues. Germline CDR1 reads MGHRA; CDR2 reads YSYEKL. The V and J ends lost 3 bases and 4 bases respectively, with 18 bases between them. CDR3 sequence (DNA): TGCGCCAGCAGCCAGCCGACTAGAGGGGTGGGCTATGGCTACACCTTC. This translates into CASSQPTRGVGYGYTF.

The chain uses TRBV6-2 or TRBV6-3 and TRBJ1-5; 9 bases align to TRBD1. Germline CDR1 and CDR2: MNHEY and SVGEGT. This CDR3 contains 14 residues. The V gene end was trimmed by 2 bases and the J gene end by 4 bases; junction bases not matched to a gene: 0. The CDR3 bases are TGTGCCAGCAGTTACGGACAGGGGAATCAGCCCCAGCATTTT. It specifies CASSYGQGNQPQHF.